The rows below give T cell receptor beta chains drawn from one sample of a study of PD-L1 blockade in urothelial cancer. Using immunoSEQ multiplex PCR, the repertoire was profiled, and TCRdb retains in-frame clones only, with some absent. This table holds more than 75,000 clones, 90% found once. The sequencing used PBMCs, collected around atezolizumab (anti-PD-L1) treatment. All receptors derive from a man between 60 and 75 years old with urothelial cancer. CDR3s include the opening cysteine and the closing phenylalanine or tryptophan. Each record gives: V gene, CDR3 length, J gene, clone size, D gene, CDR3 protein, CDR3 DNA. D genes are given only for firm matches. Clone size, where shown, is once, few, many, or a class for clones that have expanded.

v_gene: TRBV6-5; len: 13; j_gene: TRBJ2-7; abundance: -; d_gene: -; CDR3aa: CASSLRVDYEQYF; CDR3nt: TGTGCCAGCAGTCTGCGGGTGGACTACGAGCAGTACTTC
v_gene: TRBV4-2; len: 17; j_gene: TRBJ2-1; abundance: -; d_gene: TRBD2; CDR3aa: CASSQSTSGRFENEQFF; CDR3nt: TGTGCCAGCAGCCAATCGACTAGCGGGAGATTCGAGAATGAGCAGTTCTTC
v_gene: TRBV7-9; len: 15; j_gene: TRBJ2-7; abundance: -; d_gene: TRBD2; CDR3aa: CASSLASGGSHEQYF; CDR3nt: TGTGCCAGCAGCTTAGCTAGCGGGGGGTCCCACGAGCAGTACTTC
v_gene: TRBV6-1; len: 15; j_gene: TRBJ1-1; abundance: -; d_gene: TRBD1; CDR3aa: CASNLQGARGAEAFF; CDR3nt: TGTGCCAGCAACCTACAGGGGGCGAGAGGTGCTGAAGCTTTCTTT
v_gene: TRBV9; len: 16; j_gene: TRBJ2-3; abundance: -; d_gene: -; CDR3aa: CASSVDLDTSTDTQYF; CDR3nt: TGTGCCAGCAGCGTAGATCTGGACACTAGCACAGATACGCAGTATTTT
v_gene: TRBV7-2; len: 12; j_gene: TRBJ2-7; abundance: -; d_gene: -; CDR3aa: CASSLVGNRQYF; CDR3nt: TGTGCCAGCAGCTTAGTTGGCAACCGCCAGTACTTC
v_gene: TRBV9; len: 18; j_gene: TRBJ2-2; abundance: -; d_gene: TRBD2; CDR3aa: CASSPPGTSGRSAGELFF; CDR3nt: TGTGCCAGCAGCCCCCCCGGGACTAGCGGGAGATCGGCCGGGGAGCTGTTTTTT
v_gene: TRBV5-1; len: 17; j_gene: TRBJ2-3; abundance: once; d_gene: TRBD1; CDR3aa: CASSLVIGTETTDTQYF; CDR3nt: TGCGCCAGCAGCTTGGTGATAGGGACAGAGACCACAGATACGCAGTATTTT
v_gene: TRBV6-1; len: 16; j_gene: TRBJ2-7; abundance: -; d_gene: -; CDR3aa: CASSDGKQAGRGEQYF; CDR3nt: TGTGCCAGCAGTGACGGTAAACAGGCTGGTAGGGGCGAGCAGTACTTC
v_gene: TRBV15; len: 15; j_gene: TRBJ1-1; abundance: -; d_gene: TRBD1; CDR3aa: CATSRGQGSNTEAFF; CDR3nt: TGTGCCACCAGCAGGGGACAGGGATCGAACACTGAAGCTTTCTTT
v_gene: TRBV19; len: 15; j_gene: TRBJ2-7; abundance: -; d_gene: TRBD2; CDR3aa: CASSTTSGGYYEQYF; CDR3nt: TGTGCCAGTAGTACAACTAGCGGGGGATACTACGAGCAGTACTTC
v_gene: TRBV5-6; len: 16; j_gene: TRBJ2-5; abundance: -; d_gene: TRBD1; CDR3aa: CASSPPGQATQETQYF; CDR3nt: TGTGCCAGCAGCCCCCCGGGACAGGCAACTCAAGAGACCCAGTACTTC
v_gene: TRBV7-2; len: 16; j_gene: TRBJ2-3; abundance: once; d_gene: TRBD2; CDR3aa: CASSLAQSGGADTQYF; CDR3nt: TGTGCCAGCAGCTTAGCGCAGAGCGGGGGGGCGGATACGCAGTATTTT
v_gene: TRBV2; len: 13; j_gene: TRBJ2-3; abundance: -; d_gene: -; CDR3aa: CASTPTVGATQYF; CDR3nt: TGTGCCAGCACCCCCACGGTGGGAGCTACGCAGTATTTT
v_gene: TRBV15; len: 14; j_gene: TRBJ2-1; abundance: -; d_gene: TRBD1; CDR3aa: CATSRSWTGNEQFF; CDR3nt: TGTGCCACCAGCAGATCCTGGACAGGGAATGAGCAGTTCTTC
v_gene: TRBV7-3; len: 17; j_gene: TRBJ2-6; abundance: -; d_gene: -; CDR3aa: CASSTRAISTGANVLTF; CDR3nt: TGTGCCAGCAGCACTAGGGCGATTTCAACTGGGGCCAACGTCCTGACTTTC
v_gene: TRBV11-2; len: 15; j_gene: TRBJ2-3; abundance: once; d_gene: -; CDR3aa: CASSPRKRSTDTQYF; CDR3nt: TGTGCCAGCAGCCCCCGTAAGAGAAGCACAGATACGCAGTATTTT